This entry lists 23 T cell receptor beta chains sequenced from one sample in a study of cytomegalovirus exposure and HLA in healthy donors. The PCR contained 60 Vbeta and 13 Jbeta primers. Only in-frame clones appear in the TCRdb table, and some are missing; sequencing was by immunoSEQ multiplex PCR. The sample carries 120,000 to 150,000 clones, around 72% recorded once. Sequenced input: PBMCs. Receptor source: a man between 40 and 49 years old in good health and CMV-seronegative.

The chain has TRBV2 and TRBJ1-1; 10 bases align to TRBD1. Germline V gene lookup returns CDR1 SNHLY and CDR2 FYNNEI. This CDR3 contains 15 residues. J was trimmed by 3 bases and V by 6 bases; bases with no gene match: 7. The CDR3: CASSLDRGLDTEAFF. DNA of the CDR3: TGTGCCAGCAGCCTGGACAGGGGGTTGGACACTGAAGCTTTCTTT.

The sample holds a few counts of this clone. This sequence joins TRBV29-1 and TRBJ2-2; TRBD2 matches at 9 bases. V lost 5 bases and J lost 3; bases outside the gene matches: 4. The CDR3 length is 14 residues. Germline values: CDR1 SQVTM, CDR2 ANQGSEA. The CDR3 coding sequence is TGCAGCGTTAGCGGGGGGACCTACACCGGGGAGCTGTTTTTT. It yields the protein CSVSGGTYTGELFF.

The genes are TRBV7-6 and TRBJ2-3; 10 nucleotides line up with TRBD1. Germline CDR1 reads SGHVS; CDR2 reads FNYEAQ. Germline trimming cut 1 base from V and 2 bases from J; bases unmatched to any gene: 0. This CDR3 contains 15 residues. CDR3 protein: CASSLGQGATDTQYF. CDR3 bases: TGTGCCAGCAGCTTAGGACAGGGGGCCACAGATACGCAGTATTTT.

This clone was picked up a small number of times. V is TRBV5-1 and J is TRBJ1-1; D uncertain. The CDR3 is 14 residues long. V lost 1 base to trimming and J lost 1 base, with 8 bases between them. CDR1 is SGHRS, CDR2 YFSETQ, per germline. DNA for the CDR3: TGCGCCAGCAGCTTGCGCGAGGGGAACACTGAAGCTTTCTTT. Protein sequence: CASSLREGNTEAFF.

The genes are TRBV19 and TRBJ2-1, with D possibly matching TRBD1 (6 bases). Trimming took off 5 bases at V and 4 bases at J, with 12 bases between the two ends. Germline-derived CDR1 and CDR2 are LNHDA and SQIVND (reference sequence). The length of the CDR3 is 14 residues. This CDR3 is CASSSQGSYNEQFF. The CDR3 nucleotides are TGTGCCAGTAGTTCACAGGGCTCGTACAATGAGCAGTTCTTC. Using reference TRBV19 and TRBJ2-1 for the parts outside the CDR3, the full variable domain is DGGITQSPKYLFRKEGQNVTLSCEQNLNHDAMYWYRQDPGQGLRLIYYSQIVNDFQKGDIAEGYSVSREKKESFPLTVTSAQKNPTAFYLCASSSQGSYNEQFFGPGTRLTVL.

V usage is TRBV9 and J usage is TRBJ2-7, with 7 bases that match TRBD1. The CDR3 is 15 residues long. Germline CDR1 SGDLS, CDR2 YYNGEE. V lost 0 bases and J lost 7; bases outside the gene matches: 10. CDR3 bases: TGTGCCAGCAGCGTAGATTCCGGGACAGCAAGAGAGCAGTACTTC. Amino acids: CASSVDSGTAREQYF. The full variable domain, its missing parts supplied by reference TRBV9 and TRBJ2-7, is DSGVTQTPKHLITATGQRVTLRCSPRSGDLSVYWYQQSLDQGLQFLIQYYNGEERAKGNILERFSAQQFPDLHSELNLSSLELGDSALYFCASSVDSGTAREQYFGPGTRLTVT.

The V call is TRBV4-1, the J call TRBJ2-1; TRBD2 matches at 7 bases. Per germline, CDR1 MGHRA and CDR2 YSYEKL. V lost 4 bases and J lost 7; bases outside the gene matches: 13. The CDR3 consists of 16 residues. The CDR3 protein is CASSPPGGGAENEQFF. The CDR3 nucleotides read TGCGCCAGCAGCCCCCCCGGCGGGGGTGCGGAGAATGAGCAGTTCTTC.

Worth noting for this clone: This same CDR3 is encoded by further DNA sequences in the sample. The chain combines TRBV5-1 with TRBJ2-7, with D hard to call. The CDR3 totals 12 residues. Germline V CDR1 and CDR2: SGHRS, YFSETQ. Trimming removed 0 bases from V and 3 bases from J, with 4 bases in between. In nucleotides, the CDR3 is TGCGCCAGCAGCTTGGGAGGCTACGAGCAGTACTTC. This encodes CASSLGGYEQYF. The full variable domain, its missing parts supplied by reference TRBV5-1 and TRBJ2-7, is KAGVTQTPRYLIKTRGQQVTLSCSPISGHRSVSWYQQTPGQGLQFLFEYFSETQRNKGNFPGRFSGRQFSNSRSEMNVSTLELGDSALYLCASSLGGYEQYFGPGTRLTVT.

Only one count was recorded for this clone. CDR3 sequence (DNA): TGTGCCACCAGTCGAACTCAATACACTGAAGCTTTCTTT. Protein: CATSRTQYTEAFF. This chain joins TRBV15 and TRBJ1-1; D gene uncertain. From germline, CDR1 is LNHNV and CDR2 YYDKDF (reference sequence). The V and J ends lost 6 bases and 3 bases respectively, with 11 bases between them. The CDR3 covers 13 residues.

J is TRBJ1-1 and V is TRBV6-6; D remains ambiguous. V was cut by 2 bases and J by 2 bases, with 9 bases left in between. Germline assignment: CDR1 MNHNY and CDR2 SVGAGI (reference sequence). This CDR3 contains 14 residues. DNA for the CDR3: TGTGCCAGCAGTTACGTCCGGGTAAACACTGAAGCTTTCTTT. Its protein product is CASSYVRVNTEAFF.

V gene TRBV4-3 combines with J gene TRBJ1-2; D possibly corresponds to TRBD1 (5 bases). The germline V gene encodes CDR1 LGHNA and CDR2 YSLEER. The CDR3 spans 16 residues. V dropped 0 bases and J dropped 8 bases, with 19 bases sitting between them. This CDR3 reads CASSQDGQGRSEGYTF. Written as DNA, the CDR3 is TGCGCCAGCAGCCAAGATGGGCAGGGCCGTTCGGAAGGCTACACCTTC.

The genes are TRBV5-1 and TRBJ2-7; D uncertain. Germline V gives CDR1 SGHRS, CDR2 YFSETQ. The V end was cut by 2 bases, the J end by 3 bases, with 24 bases between. This CDR3 region has 18 residues. The DNA of the CDR3 is TGCGCCAGCAGCTTCAGACCGGTTTCTAGTGTCTGGAACTACGAGCAGTACTTC. Translating gives CASSFRPVSSVWNYEQYF.

The V call is TRBV5-1, the J call TRBJ2-7; 10 positions match TRBD2. Looked up from germline, CDR1 is SGHRS and CDR2 is YFSETQ. The CDR3 covers 16 residues. V trimming: 4 bases; J trimming: 4 bases; junction bases outside the gene matches: 11. The CDR3 region has the DNA TGCGCCAGCAGCCTGGATATAGCGGGAGGATTTTACGAGCAGTACTTC. As protein: CASSLDIAGGFYEQYF.

V and J are TRBV5-1 and TRBJ1-4; D unresolved. CDR3 length: 13 residues. Germline V gene data show CDR1 as SGHRS and CDR2 as YFSETQ. Trimming stripped 1 base from V and 8 bases from J, with 9 bases between. As DNA, the CDR3 is TGCGCCAGCAGCTTGCAACGGAGGGAAAAACTGTTTTTT. Encoded protein: CASSLQRREKLFF.

The J gene is TRBJ1-2, the V gene TRBV5-4; weak D call: TRBD1 (5 bases). V lost 4 bases and J 8 bases, leaving 9 bases between the germline ends. The germline gives CDR1 SGHNT, CDR2 YYREEE (reference sequence). This CDR3 has 11 residues. Written as DNA, the CDR3 is TGTGCCAGCAGCAGGGGACTCGGCTACACCTTC. Translating gives CASSRGLGYTF.

The V call is TRBV6-1, the J call TRBJ2-5; 10 bases are a match to TRBD2. In germline, CDR1 is MNHNS, CDR2 SASEGT. The CDR3 extends over 16 amino acids. V lost 6 bases, J lost 1 base, and 8 bases stayed unmatched. The CDR3 DNA is TGTGCCAGCAGAGAATGGACTAGCGGACCCCAAGAGACCCAGTACTTC. Its protein is CASREWTSGPQETQYF.

This chain links TRBV28 with TRBJ2-7; 12 nucleotides match TRBD2. Per germline, CDR1 MDHEN and CDR2 SYDVKM. The CDR3 contains 17 residues. The V and J ends lost 3 bases and 3 bases, in that order; junction bases with no gene match: 9. CDR3 in DNA: TGTGCCAGCAGTTTCCCAGGACTAGCGGGAAATGACTACGAGCAGTACTTC. Protein: CASSFPGLAGNDYEQYF.

The rearrangement joins TRBV2 to TRBJ1-5, with a weak D call TRBD1 (6 bases). Germline V gives CDR1 SNHLY, CDR2 FYNNEI. CDR3 length equals 16 residues. V was shortened by 6 bases and J by 5 bases, with 20 bases between the two germline ends. Written as DNA, the CDR3 is TGTGCCAGCAGCCGACAGGCCTCTAGCTCTCATCAGCCCCAGCATTTT. Amino acid sequence: CASSRQASSSHQPQHF.

V gene TRBV2 combines with J gene TRBJ2-3, with 10 bases aligning to TRBD2. The CDR3 extends over 15 amino acids. V gave up 4 bases and J gave up 5 bases; unmatched junction bases: 6. Germline V gene sequence: CDR1 SNHLY, CDR2 FYNNEI. CDR3 sequence reads: CASSVQAGGQDTQYF. CDR3 coding DNA: TGTGCCAGCAGTGTCCAAGCGGGGGGGCAAGATACGCAGTATTTT.

The genes are TRBV4-2 and TRBJ1-2; TRBD1 matches 8 bases. Trimming removed 2 bases from V and 3 bases from J; junction bases left unmatched: 2. This CDR3 has 14 amino acids. Germline V gene sequence: CDR1 LGHNA, CDR2 YNFKEQ. The CDR3 loop is CASSQQTGDYGYTF. The CDR3 DNA reads TGTGCCAGCAGCCAACAGACAGGGGACTATGGCTACACCTTC.

This sequence joins TRBV30 and TRBJ1-2; 8 nucleotides match TRBD1. The V gene end was trimmed by 2 bases and the J gene end by 7 bases; junction bases not matched to a gene: 9. Germline values: CDR1 GTSNPN, CDR2 SVGIG (reference sequence). This CDR3 has 14 residues. The CDR3 is CAWSRQGATGGYTF. The CDR3 nucleotides read TGTGCCTGGAGTAGGCAGGGGGCGACGGGTGGCTACACCTTC. The full variable domain, completed using reference TRBV30 and TRBJ1-2, is SQTIHQWPATLVQPVGSPLSLECTVEGTSNPNLYWYRQAAGRGLQLLFYSVGIGQISSEVPQNLSASRPQDRQFILSSKKLLLSDSGFYLCAWSRQGATGGYTFGSGTRLTVV.

The rearrangement joins TRBV27 to TRBJ2-1; D is ambiguous. This CDR3 comprises 13 residues. The ends were cut back, 3 bases at V and 1 base at J, with 4 bases in the middle. CDR1 and CDR2 from the germline V gene are MNHEY and SMNVEV (reference sequence). CDR3 sequence reads: CASSFSSYNEQFF. For the CDR3, the DNA is TGTGCCAGCAGTTTCTCGTCCTACAATGAGCAGTTCTTC.

The chain carries TRBV7-6 and TRBJ2-1; 7 bases are a match to TRBD2. The germline CDR1 and CDR2 sequences are SGHVS and FNYEAQ. V lost 6 bases and J lost 0; bases outside the gene matches: 5. The CDR3 has 15 amino acids. The CDR3 region has the DNA TGTGCCAGCAGTCGGGGGACTAACTCCTACAATGAGCAGTTCTTC. Protein product: CASSRGTNSYNEQFF. Variable domain in full (rest from reference TRBV7-6 and TRBJ2-1): GAGVSQSPRYKVTKRGQDVALRCDPISGHVSLYWYRQALGQGPEFLTYFNYEAQQDKSGLPNDRFSAERPEGSISTLTIQRTEQRDSAMYRCASSRGTNSYNEQFFGPGTRLTVL.